This TCR beta chain was sequenced for a study of multiple sclerosis patients with progressive multifocal leukoencephalopathy. The time point: time of PML onset. Detection of JC virus DNA in cerebrospinal fluid confirmed PML diagnosed from clinical and MRI findings. All PML patients were female, and all patients had earlier interferon beta. T3 refers to blood collected at the onset of PML. Study-wide results and caveats: Clones expanded at PML were already present before and during natalizumab.

TCRdb's table, derived via immunoSEQ multiplex PCR, lists solely in-frame clones and lacks some. The data hold 31,000 or so clones, with about nine tenths observed a single time. With 5 bases removed from V and 4 bases from J, the gap between germline ends came to 6 bases. From germline, CDR1 is SGHVS and CDR2 FQNEAQ. The CDR3 sequence is 11 residues long. Concerning this clone itself: The antigen is undetermined.

The specimen was PBMCs, collected from a patient treated with natalizumab. The sequence was collected from a woman aged 40 to 50 with progressive multifocal leukoencephalopathy. The chain employs TRBV7-8 and TRBJ2-7; D is ambiguous. The CDR3 loop reads CASSPQYEQYF. CDR3 nucleotides: TGTGCCAGCAGCCCCCAGTACGAGCAGTACTTC.